One T cell receptor (beta chain) is described in this entry. What it binds is not known. The data derive from a study of naive and memory T cell subsets. Whole-study findings and limits: TCR abundance followed a power law differing between naive and memory subsets. In naive cells, over 95% of TCR sequences were seen only once. Possibly reflecting memory cells re-expressing CD45RA, a few larger clonotypes occurred in naive repertoires, especially CD8.

The V end was cut by 7 bases, the J end by 0 bases, with 14 bases between. There are 15 residues in the CDR3. An equimolar mix of two oligonucleotides served as the beta constant-region primer for TRBC1 and TRBC2. Four rounds of PCR amplified the ligated cDNA using nested alpha and beta constant-region primers plus SP2. An oligonucleotide with the SP2 primer and a 12-nucleotide UMI was ligated to the cDNA 3' end. TCRdb processed the UMI-ligation and nested PCR reads anew with MiXCR; each CDR3 protein has one entry. The table has 95,000 to 110,000 distinct CDR3 sequences, about 14% seen once; the top ten hold 2.5% to 3.5%. Cells stained for CD3, CD4, CD8, CD45RA and CD27 were sorted into four subsets.

This chain joins TRBV12-3 or TRBV12-4 and TRBJ2-3; D call uncertain. The clonotype comes from a human donor in good health. The source material was naive CD8+ T cells from blood. In DNA, the CDR3 is TGTGCCAGCACCCAAATAATCCATAGCACAGATACGCAGTATTTT. As protein: CASTQIIHSTDTQYF.